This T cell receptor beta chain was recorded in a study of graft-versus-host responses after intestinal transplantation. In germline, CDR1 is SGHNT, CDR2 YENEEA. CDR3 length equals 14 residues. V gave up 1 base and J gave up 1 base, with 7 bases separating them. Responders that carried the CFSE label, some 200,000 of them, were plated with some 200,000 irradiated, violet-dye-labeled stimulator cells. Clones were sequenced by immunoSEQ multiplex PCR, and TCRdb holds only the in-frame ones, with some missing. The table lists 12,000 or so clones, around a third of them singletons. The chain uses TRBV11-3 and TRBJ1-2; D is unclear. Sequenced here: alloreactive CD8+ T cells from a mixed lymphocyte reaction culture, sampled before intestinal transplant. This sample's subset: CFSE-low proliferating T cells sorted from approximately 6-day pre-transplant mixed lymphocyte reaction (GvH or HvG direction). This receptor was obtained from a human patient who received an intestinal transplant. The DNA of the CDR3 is TGTGCCAGCAGCTTAGGGACGGATAACTATGGCTACACCTTC. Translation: CASSLGTDNYGYTF.